The clone carrying this TCR beta chain was found once. The CDR3 has 14 residues. The germline V and J ends were trimmed by 4 bases and 1 base, with 11 bases remaining between them. Germline V gene sequence: CDR1 SGDLS, CDR2 YYNGEE. The template for TCR beta VDJ and CDR3 sequence profiling was genomic DNA. Using its own MiXCR run on the reads, TCRdb lists one record per CDR3 protein. The sample includes 150,000 to 200,000 distinct CDR3 sequences, approximately 45% of them seen just once. The data are from a study of CD8+CD57+ T cells in acquired aplastic anemia. About the research overall: Healthy CD8+ samples averaged approximately 11 million reads.

This chain uses TRBV9 with TRBJ1-1, with D possibly TRBD1 on 5 matching bases. This clonotype was sampled from a human donor in good health. Sequencing used sorted CD4+, CD8+, or CD8+CD57+ T cells (not recorded which) from PBMCs. CDR3 sequence (DNA): TGTGCCAGCAGCCTAGACACAGGGAACACTGAAGCTTTCTTT. Its protein is CASSLDTGNTEAFF.